One and the same sample provided the 8 T cell receptor beta chains below, sequenced in a study of T cell changes during pregnancy in multiple sclerosis. TCRdb's table, derived via immunoSEQ multiplex PCR, lists solely in-frame clones and lacks some. This sample has tens of thousands of clones; about nine tenths occur once, and the top ten carry 0.5%. The starting material was CD4+ T cells from peripheral blood mononuclear cells, obtained in the third trimester of pregnancy. These receptors were collected from a female donor with multiple sclerosis, enrolled in a pregnancy study.

V usage is TRBV5-5 and J usage is TRBJ1-2; TRBD1 is a possible D gene (6 bases). The CDR3 is 12 amino acids. Trimming cost V 4 bases and J 4 bases, with 8 bases left between them. CDR1 is SGHKS, CDR2 YYEKEE, per germline (reference sequence). CDR3 in DNA: TGTGCCAGCAGCCTCAGGGGCTATGGCTACACCTTC. Translated, it gives CASSLRGYGYTF.

This chain joins TRBV6-5 and TRBJ1-1; D may be TRBD1 (5 bases). Germline CDR1 and CDR2: MNHEY and SVGAGI. CDR3 size: 16 residues. V was shortened by 2 bases and J by 4 bases, with 17 bases between the two germline ends. CDR3 bases: TGTGCCAGCAGTTACACGACCCGGGGGTCGGGCACTGAAGCTTTCTTT. This translates into CASSYTTRGSGTEAFF.

The chain joins TRBV6-5 to TRBJ1-6; D remains ambiguous. Trimming removed 5 bases at V and 8 bases at J, with 10 bases between. The CDR3 sequence is 13 residues long. The germline gives CDR1 MNHEY, CDR2 SVGAGI. CDR3 nucleotide sequence: TGTGCCAGCAGTAGCCGGTTAGATTCACCCCTCCACTTT. Translating it yields CASSSRLDSPLHF.

V is TRBV7-9 and J is TRBJ1-5; D call uncertain. There are 13 residues in the CDR3. The germline V and J ends were trimmed by 7 bases and 3 bases, with 10 bases remaining between them. Germline-derived CDR1 and CDR2 are SEHNR and FQNEAQ (reference sequence). The CDR3 sequence is CASTDRDNQPQHF. Here the CDR3 DNA reads TGTGCCAGCACCGACCGGGACAATCAGCCCCAGCATTTT.

This chain uses TRBV7-3 with TRBJ1-5; 7 positions agree with TRBD1. Looked up from germline, CDR1 is SGHTA and CDR2 is FQGTGA. The CDR3 totals 13 residues. V dropped 6 bases and J dropped 3; count of bases not matched to a gene: 2. CDR3 region: CASSDRVNQPQHF. The CDR3 DNA reads as TGTGCCAGCAGTGACAGGGTCAATCAGCCCCAGCATTTT. Full variable domain (outside the CDR3, taken from reference TRBV7-3 and TRBJ1-5): GAGVSQTPSNKVTEKGKYVELRCDPISGHTALYWYRQSLGQGPEFLIYFQGTGAADDSGLPNDRFFAVRPEGSVSTLKIQRTERGDSAVYLCASSDRVNQPQHFGDGTRLSIL.

The V gene is TRBV7-9, the J gene TRBJ2-5; D might be TRBD1 (6 bases). Per the germline V gene, CDR1 is SEHNR and CDR2 is FQNEAQ (reference sequence). V shed 5 bases and J shed 5 bases, with 12 bases lying between them. This CDR3 is 13 amino acids long. This CDR3 is CASSASRGETQYF. Here the CDR3 DNA reads TGTGCCAGCAGCGCCTCTAGGGGGGAGACCCAGTACTTC.

The chain combines TRBV6-5 with TRBJ2-7; D unresolved. The CDR3 has 13 amino acids. The ends were cut back, 0 bases at V and 2 bases at J, with 5 bases in the middle. Germline CDR1 MNHEY, CDR2 SVGAGI. CDR3 sequence (DNA): TGTGCCAGCAGTTACTCGGGCGCCTACGAGCAGTACTTC. This encodes CASSYSGAYEQYF.

The chain carries TRBV5-1 and TRBJ2-7, with D tentatively TRBD1 (6 bases). V lost 0 bases and J lost 0, with 13 bases in between. This CDR3 is built from 16 residues. CDR1 SGHRS and CDR2 YFSETQ come from the germline V gene. CDR3 sequence (DNA): TGCGCCAGCAGCTTGGAGGGGGATTACTTCTCCTACGAGCAGTACTTC. Its protein product is CASSLEGDYFSYEQYF.